The 7 T cell receptor beta chains listed next were all sequenced from one sample in a study of control samples from healthy donors and cancer patients. The method was immunoSEQ multiplex PCR; TCRdb's version includes in-frame clones alone and lacks a portion of them. Seen here are tens of thousands of clones, roughly 90% observed once, and the top ten hold 5% to 7%. Material: PBMCs. The receptors stem from a man in his 60s with colorectal cancer.

V and J are TRBV18 and TRBJ2-7, with D possibly matching TRBD1 (6 bases). The CDR3 is 14 amino acids. Germline CDR1 reads KGHSH; CDR2 reads LQKENI. V gave up 3 bases and J gave up 6 bases, with 15 bases separating them. The CDR3: CASSPVAGDPEQYF. CDR3 DNA: TGTGCCAGCTCACCCGTTGCAGGGGACCCCGAGCAGTACTTC.

The genes are TRBV27 and TRBJ2-1; D might be TRBD1 or TRBD2, each matching 7 bases. The CDR3 runs to 13 residues. Germline loops: CDR1 MNHEY, CDR2 SMNVEV (reference sequence). V lost 11 bases and J lost 2, with 13 bases in between. This chain's CDR3 is CAPRGGPYNEQFF. The CDR3 DNA reads as TGTGCCCCCAGGGGGGGGCCCTACAATGAGCAGTTCTTC.

With respect to this clone: At the DNA level, this CDR3 is encoded by other sequences in the same sample as well. The CDR3 bases are TGTGCCAGCAGTTACTCCCTAACGACAGATACGCAGTATTTT. Its translation: CASSYSLTTDTQYF. V gene TRBV6-5 combines with J gene TRBJ2-3; D is unclear. The length of the CDR3 is 14 residues. Germline CDR1 and CDR2: MNHEY and SVGAGI. The V gene lost 0 bases and the J gene lost 3 bases, with 7 bases spanning the gap.

This clone has a handful of counts. The junction shows a germline mismatch at one end, possibly a read error. This sequence joins TRBV2 and TRBJ2-2, with 9 bases lining up with TRBD2. CDR1 SNHLY and CDR2 FYNNEI come from the germline V gene. The length of the CDR3 is 18 residues. CDR3 in amino acids: CASSEFGLRLAVHRGAVF. CDR3 coding DNA: TGTGCCAGCAGTGAATTCGGTCTCAGACTAGCGGTGCACCGGGGAGCTGTTTTT.

This clone was picked up a small number of times. The genes are TRBV29-1 and TRBJ2-3; possible D gene TRBD1, 6 bases. CDR3 length equals 13 residues. V lost 8 bases and J lost 3, with 15 bases in between. Germline V gives CDR1 SQVTM, CDR2 ANQGSEA. The CDR3 DNA is TGCAGCCTGTGTCAGGGGATGACAGATACGCAGTATTTT. Residues: CSLCQGMTDTQYF.

On this clone: The identical CDR3 is also encoded by other nucleotide sequences in the sample. V usage is TRBV6-5 and J usage is TRBJ2-5; D might be TRBD2 (6 bases). Per germline, CDR1 MNHEY and CDR2 SVGAGI. The CDR3 contains 15 residues. V lost 8 bases and J lost 5, with 21 bases in between. CDR3 in DNA: TGTGCCAGCGGGGGGACTGTGGGCCGCGGGGAGACCCAGTACTTC. It is translated as CASGGTVGRGETQYF.

The rearrangement joins TRBV9 to TRBJ2-5; D gene uncertain. The CDR3 is made up of 14 amino acids. V lost 5 bases, J lost 7 bases, and 18 bases lay in between. CDR1 is SGDLS, CDR2 YYNGEE, per germline. CDR3 nucleotide sequence: TGTGCCAGCAGTCCGACCGAAGGGTGGGGGACCCAGTACTTC. It yields the protein CASSPTEGWGTQYF.